This T cell receptor (beta chain) was obtained from a study of blood T cell repertoires in COVID-19. Study in general: From the United States, Italy and Spain came samples of acute and convalescent COVID-19.

TCRdb's copy holds only in-frame clones and misses some; the assay was immunoSEQ multiplex PCR. The sample comprises some 68,000 clones, roughly 91% of which are singletons, and approximately 0.57% rests with the top ten. Trimming removed 6 bases at V and 2 bases at J, with 17 bases between. Germline CDR1 reads MDHEN; CDR2 reads SYDVKM. This CDR3 region has 15 residues. The sequence was obtained from a man between 45 and 60 years old with COVID-19, enrolled during active disease. Sequenced material: peripheral blood. The V gene is TRBV28, the J gene TRBJ2-7, with D possibly being TRBD2 (5 bases). In DNA, the CDR3 is TGTGCCAGCAGCTCGAAAGACGGACTGGCCTACGAGCAGTACTTC. It encodes CASSSKDGLAYEQYF. Combining the CDR3 with reference TRBV28 and TRBJ2-7 gives the whole variable domain DVKVTQSSRYLVKRTGEKVFLECVQDMDHENMFWYRQDPGLGLRLIYFSYDVKMKEKGDIPEGYSVSREKKERFSLILESASTNQTSMYLCASSSKDGLAYEQYFGPGTRLTVT.